The rows below give T cell receptor beta chains drawn from one sample of a study of cytomegalovirus exposure and HLA in healthy donors. TCRdb's copy holds only in-frame clones and misses some; the assay was immunoSEQ multiplex PCR. Of 150,000 to 200,000 clones listed, approximately 90% were seen once; the top ten hold 1.1%. The sequenced sample consisted of PBMCs. The receptors here all came from a boy aged 2 to 10 in good health and CMV-seronegative. The CDR3 runs from the conserved cysteine through the conserved F or W. The order of the fields is D gene, V gene, clone size, J gene, CDR3 protein, CDR3 DNA. The D gene is left open where the match is weak. Rows may omit the clone size; those that give it use once, few, many or a size class.

NA,TRBV7-6,NA,TRBJ2-3,CASSGGATDTQYF,TGTGCCAGCAGCGGGGGGGCCACAGATACGCAGTATTTT
NA,TRBV6-1,NA,TRBJ1-3,CASTSQGSSGNTIYF,TGTGCCAGCACCAGCCAGGGTAGCTCTGGAAACACCATATATTTT
NA,TRBV30,NA,TRBJ2-2,CAWRASANTGELFF,TGTGCCTGGAGGGCTAGCGCTAACACCGGGGAGCTGTTTTTT
TRBD2,TRBV5-4,NA,TRBJ2-7,CASSYRGRAGNEQYF,TGTGCCAGCAGCTATCGGGGGAGGGCCGGGAACGAGCAGTACTTC
TRBD1,TRBV28,NA,TRBJ1-5,CASSFSPGTDNQPQHF,TGTGCCAGCAGTTTTTCGCCCGGGACAGACAATCAGCCCCAGCATTTT
TRBD1,TRBV27,NA,TRBJ2-7,CASSQYIGDRGTRQYF,TGTGCCAGCAGCCAGTACATAGGGGACAGGGGTACGAGGCAGTACTTC
TRBD2,TRBV9,NA,TRBJ2-1,CASSVATSGSSYNEQFF,TGTGCCAGCAGCGTAGCTACTAGCGGGAGCTCCTACAATGAGCAGTTCTTC
NA,TRBV25-1,NA,TRBJ1-6,CASTEQWGRSSYNSPLHF,TGTGCCAGCACCGAACAGTGGGGGAGGAGCTCCTATAATTCACCCCTCCACTTT
NA,TRBV4-1,NA,TRBJ1-1,CASSVGGQRNTEAFF,TGCGCCAGCAGCGTAGGGGGACAACGGAACACTGAAGCTTTCTTT
TRBD2,TRBV5-1,once,TRBJ2-3,CASSLASGGAPDTQYF,TGCGCCAGCAGCTTGGCGAGCGGGGGGGCCCCAGATACGCAGTATTTT
TRBD2,TRBV5-1,NA,TRBJ2-7,CASSPGGLGTGEQYF,TGCGCCAGCAGCCCGGGGGGGTTGGGGACGGGCGAGCAGTACTTC
NA,TRBV4-1,NA,TRBJ2-1,CASSQGGEISDNEQFF,TGCGCCAGCAGCCAAGGCGGGGAAATTAGCGACAATGAGCAGTTCTTC
NA,TRBV2,NA,TRBJ1-1,CASSVTLNTEAFF,TGTGCCAGCAGTGTGACACTGAACACTGAAGCTTTCTTT
TRBD1,TRBV6-6,NA,TRBJ1-2,CASSYGTALSNYGYTF,TGTGCCAGCAGTTACGGGACAGCACTTTCTAACTATGGCTACACCTTC
NA,TRBV5-1,NA,TRBJ2-1,CASSLVGEEYEQFF,TGCGCCAGCAGCTTGGTAGGAGAGGAGTACGAGCAGTTCTTC
NA,TRBV5-5,NA,TRBJ2-3,CASSSRGGTDTQYF,TGTGCCAGCAGCTCCCGGGGAGGCACAGATACGCAGTATTTT
TRBD2,TRBV28,once,TRBJ2-7,CASSLSLWASGSQYEQYF,TGTGCCAGCAGTCTCTCCCTTTGGGCTAGCGGGAGTCAGTACGAGCAGTACTTC
NA,TRBV7-9,NA,TRBJ2-2,CASSFSPIVNTGELFF,TGTGCCAGCAGCTTTTCTCCGATAGTCAACACCGGGGAGCTGTTTTTT
TRBD2,TRBV4-2,NA,TRBJ2-7,CASSQDGTSGVYEQYF,TGTGCCAGCAGCCAAGATGGGACTAGCGGGGTGTACGAGCAGTACTTC
TRBD2,TRBV27,NA,TRBJ2-3,CASSYTVGGRDTQYF,TGTGCCAGCAGCTACACGGTGGGGGGGAGAGATACGCAGTATTTT
NA,TRBV27,NA,TRBJ2-7,CASSSTKNYEQYF,TGTGCCAGCAGTTCGACTAAAAACTACGAGCAGTACTTC
NA,TRBV6-5,few,TRBJ2-7,CASSPFSGGVYEQYF,TGTGCCAGCAGCCCCTTTAGCGGAGGGGTCTACGAGCAGTACTTC
TRBD1,TRBV11-2,NA,TRBJ1-5,CASSNSRDRGGQPQHF,TGTGCCAGCAGCAACTCCCGTGACAGGGGAGGGCAGCCCCAGCATTTT
TRBD1,TRBV5-1,few,TRBJ2-6,CASSLRGGPGANVLTF,TGCGCCAGCAGCTTGAGAGGGGGCCCTGGGGCCAACGTCCTGACTTTC
NA,TRBV27,NA,TRBJ2-7,CASSPKGLSASYEQYF,TGTGCCAGCAGTCCTAAGGGACTTTCGGCCTCCTACGAGCAGTACTTC
TRBD2,TRBV9,NA,TRBJ2-3,CASSVKREAVTDTQYF,TGTGCCAGCAGCGTAAAGCGGGAGGCGGTGACAGATACGCAGTATTTT
NA,TRBV2,once,TRBJ1-5,CASGDQGSNQPQHF,TGTGCCAGCGGAGACCAGGGAAGCAATCAGCCCCAGCATTTT
NA,TRBV25-1,NA,TRBJ1-2,CASRGLRDYGYTF,TGTGCCTCCAGGGGCCTACGGGACTATGGCTACACCTTC
TRBD2,TRBV5-6,NA,TRBJ2-1,CASSLLAGGVYNEQFF,TGTGCCAGCAGTTTATTAGCGGGAGGGGTATACAATGAGCAGTTCTTC
NA,TRBV6-1,once,TRBJ1-1,CASSGGGTEAFF,TGTGCCAGCAGTGGCGGGGGCACTGAAGCTTTCTTT
NA,TRBV19,NA,TRBJ1-2,CASRVRGGYGYTF,TGTGCCAGTCGGGTCCGGGGTGGATATGGCTACACCTTC
NA,TRBV4-2,NA,TRBJ1-1,CASSPRVDSNTEAFF,TGTGCCAGCAGCCCGAGGGTGGACAGCAACACTGAAGCTTTCTTT
TRBD2,TRBV28,once,TRBJ2-7,CASSRGGYEQYF,TGTGCCAGCAGCCGGGGGGGGTACGAGCAGTACTTC
TRBD1,TRBV5-1,few,TRBJ1-1,CASSTGTGWVTEAFF,TGCGCCAGCAGCACTGGGACAGGGTGGGTCACTGAAGCTTTCTTT
TRBD2,TRBV7-2,NA,TRBJ2-7,CASSKGLAGVGEQYF,TGTGCCAGCAGCAAGGGACTAGCGGGAGTGGGCGAGCAGTACTTC
NA,TRBV21-1,NA,TRBJ1-5,CASSNVLNQPQHF,TGTGCCAGCAGCAACGTCCTGAATCAGCCCCAGCATTTT
TRBD1,TRBV6-4,NA,TRBJ2-7,CASSHGQGYEQYF,TGTGCCAGCAGTCACGGACAGGGTTACGAGCAGTACTTC
TRBD1,TRBV5-5,NA,TRBJ1-6,CASSRGQANVHF,TGTGCCAGCAGCCGGGGACAGGCCAATGTCCACTTT
NA,TRBV5-1,NA,TRBJ2-1,CASSFVSRTYNEQFF,TGCGCCAGCAGCTTCGTAAGCCGAACCTACAATGAGCAGTTCTTC
TRBD1,TRBV7-6,NA,TRBJ2-2,CASSFPGTGGGTGELFF,TGTGCCAGCAGCTTCCCCGGGACAGGGGGCGGCACCGGGGAGCTGTTTTTT